This T cell receptor beta chain was sequenced for a study of T cells after yellow fever vaccination. For the study at large: With SMART-Seq v4 Ultra Low Input, the fractions containing low cell numbers were prepared. Study outcomes and limitations: A small share of clonotypes appeared in both CD4 and CD8 compartments.

V lost 6 bases to trimming and J lost 9 bases, with 15 bases between them. Per the germline V gene, CDR1 is DFQATT and CDR2 is SNEGSKA (reference sequence). The CDR3 consists of 12 residues. Template switching by 5'RACE produced TCR cDNA, adding a universal primer site and UMIs. TCRdb processed the 5' RACE reads anew with MiXCR; each CDR3 protein has one entry. The sample has 450,000 to 550,000 distinct CDR3 sequences; 15% to 20% are singletons. As to this clonotype: The antigen is not known.

This specimen consisted of PBMCs, obtained 15 days after the yellow fever booster vaccination. The receptor was isolated from a man aged 25 to 45 who received the YFV17D yellow fever vaccine. This chain joins TRBV20-1 and TRBJ2-1; the D is unclear. The CDR3 region is CSAIRTRGEQFF. CDR3 nucleotides: TGCAGTGCGATACGGACCCGCGGTGAGCAGTTCTTC.